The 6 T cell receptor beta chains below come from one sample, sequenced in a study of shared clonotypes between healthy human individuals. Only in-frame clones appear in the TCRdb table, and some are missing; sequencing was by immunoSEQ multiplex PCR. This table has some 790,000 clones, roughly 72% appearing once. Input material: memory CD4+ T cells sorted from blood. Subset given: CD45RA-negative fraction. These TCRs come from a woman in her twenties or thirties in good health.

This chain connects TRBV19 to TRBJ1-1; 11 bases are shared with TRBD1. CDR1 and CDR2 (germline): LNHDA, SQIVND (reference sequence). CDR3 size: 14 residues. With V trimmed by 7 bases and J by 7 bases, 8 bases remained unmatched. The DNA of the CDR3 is TGTGCCAGTAACTTCCGGACAGGGGGCTATGAAGCTTTCTTT. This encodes CASNFRTGGYEAFF.

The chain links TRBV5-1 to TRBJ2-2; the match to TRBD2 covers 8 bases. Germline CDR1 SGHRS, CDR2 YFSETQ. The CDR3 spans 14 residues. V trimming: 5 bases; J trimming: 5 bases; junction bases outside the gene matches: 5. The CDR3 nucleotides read TGCGCCAGCAGTAGAGCGGGAGAAACCGGGGAGCTGTTTTTT. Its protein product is CASSRAGETGELFF.

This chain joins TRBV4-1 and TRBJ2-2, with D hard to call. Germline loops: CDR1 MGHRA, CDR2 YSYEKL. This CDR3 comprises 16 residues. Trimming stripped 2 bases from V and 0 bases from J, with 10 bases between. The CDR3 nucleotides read TGCGCCAGCAGCCAAACTTTCAGGACGAACACCGGGGAGCTGTTTTTT. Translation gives CASSQTFRTNTGELFF.

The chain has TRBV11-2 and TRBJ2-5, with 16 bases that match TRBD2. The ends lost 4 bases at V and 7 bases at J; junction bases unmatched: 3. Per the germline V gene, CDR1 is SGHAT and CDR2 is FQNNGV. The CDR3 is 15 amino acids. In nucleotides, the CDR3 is TGTGCCAGCAGCTCGGGACTAGCGGGGGGGGCGACCCAGTACTTC. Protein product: CASSSGLAGGATQYF.

CDR3: CATSNTGTEQFF. The CDR3 DNA sequence: TGTGCCACCAGTAACACCGGGACAGAGCAGTTCTTC. The chain combines TRBV15 with TRBJ2-1; D might be TRBD1 (6 bases). The length of the CDR3 is 12 residues. Germline assignment: CDR1 LNHNV and CDR2 YYDKDF (reference sequence). Trimming removed 6 bases at V and 10 bases at J, with 13 bases between.

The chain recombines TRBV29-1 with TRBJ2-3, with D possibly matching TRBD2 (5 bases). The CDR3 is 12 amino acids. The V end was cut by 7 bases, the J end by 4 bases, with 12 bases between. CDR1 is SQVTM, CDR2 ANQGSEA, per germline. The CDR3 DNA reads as TGCAGCGCATTACTAGGCGCAGATACGCAGTATTTT. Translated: CSALLGADTQYF.